A selection of T cell receptor beta chains follows, all from one sample in a study of shared clonotypes between healthy human individuals. Produced via immunoSEQ multiplex PCR; TCRdb's table is partial and in-frame only. The data contain roughly 500,000 clones, around 96% of them seen just once; the ten biggest clones take up roughly 0.06%. The sequenced sample consisted of naive CD4+ T cells sorted from blood. These receptors all stem from a woman aged 25 to 39 in good health. Each CDR3 is given with its conserved first and last residue.

j_call v_call cdr3_aa
TRBJ2-1 TRBV19 CASSSTGEARNEQFF
TRBJ1-1 TRBV5-1 CASTLGRLNTEAFF
TRBJ2-5 TRBV28 CASTSPDGSETQYF
TRBJ1-2 TRBV28 CASRRDGYTF
TRBJ1-2 TRBV7-8 CASSPRGAGYTF
TRBJ2-7 TRBV4-2 CASSAVPGQGRSSYEQYF
TRBJ2-3 TRBV10-3 CAAEPNSGRSSDTQYF
TRBJ1-1 TRBV18 CASSLGDTEAFF
TRBJ1-5 TRBV7-9 CASSPNRANQPQHF
TRBJ1-6 TRBV30 CAWTIATSPLHF
TRBJ1-4 TRBV5-1 CASSGSRTGDSEKLFF
TRBJ2-7 TRBV28 CAIRDRVGEQYF
TRBJ2-3 TRBV5-1 CASSLGLAGDTDTQYF
TRBJ2-7 TRBV12-5 CASGQGPGQGVRGSRSYEQYF
TRBJ2-7 TRBV11-2 CASSLDGSGQYF